The following is a T cell receptor beta chain sequence with its context. The antigen remains undetermined. V was cut by 4 bases and J by 0 bases, with 4 bases left in between. CDR3 length: 13 residues. CDR1 LGHNT and CDR2 FRNRAP come from the germline V gene. Method: immunoSEQ multiplex PCR; TCRdb's copy keeps in-frame clones and lacks some. The data show some 120,000 clones, 70% to 90% seen once. This entry belongs to a study of T cell responses to AZD1222 COVID-19 vaccine. Study findings and constraints: Spike-specific TCR breadth and depth grew following two AZD1222 doses. Spike-wide vaccine-associated CD4 TCRs dominated at 160-218 and 743-854.

This receptor was taken from an adult in good health. This chain uses TRBV12-5 with TRBJ1-3; D is uncertain. The material was peripheral blood, obtained on day 0 of MenACWY control vaccination. CDR3 in amino acids: CASGSLSGNTIYF. CDR3 nucleotide sequence: TGTGCTAGTGGTTCCCTCTCTGGAAACACCATATATTTT. Drawing the rest from reference TRBV12-5 and TRBJ1-3, the complete variable domain is DARVTQTPRHKVTEMGQEVTMRCQPILGHNTVFWYRQTMMQGLELLAYFRNRAPLDDSGMPKDRFSAEMPDATLATLKIQPSEPRDSAVYFCASGSLSGNTIYFGEGSWLTVV.